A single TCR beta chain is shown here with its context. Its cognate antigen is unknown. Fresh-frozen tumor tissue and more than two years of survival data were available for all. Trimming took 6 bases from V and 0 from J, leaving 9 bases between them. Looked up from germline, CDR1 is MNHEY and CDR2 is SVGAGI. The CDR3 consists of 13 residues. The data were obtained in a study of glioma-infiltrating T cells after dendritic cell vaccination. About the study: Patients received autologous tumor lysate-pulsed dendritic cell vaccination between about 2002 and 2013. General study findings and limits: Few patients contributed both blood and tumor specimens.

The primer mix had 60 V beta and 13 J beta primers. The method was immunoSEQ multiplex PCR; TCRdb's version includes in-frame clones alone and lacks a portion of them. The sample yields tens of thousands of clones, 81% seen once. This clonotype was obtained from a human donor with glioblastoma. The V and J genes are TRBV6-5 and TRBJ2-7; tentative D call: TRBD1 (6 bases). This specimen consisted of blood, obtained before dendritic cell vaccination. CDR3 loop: CASSRDTSYEQYF. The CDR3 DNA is TGTGCCAGCAGCCGGGACACCTCCTACGAGCAGTACTTC.